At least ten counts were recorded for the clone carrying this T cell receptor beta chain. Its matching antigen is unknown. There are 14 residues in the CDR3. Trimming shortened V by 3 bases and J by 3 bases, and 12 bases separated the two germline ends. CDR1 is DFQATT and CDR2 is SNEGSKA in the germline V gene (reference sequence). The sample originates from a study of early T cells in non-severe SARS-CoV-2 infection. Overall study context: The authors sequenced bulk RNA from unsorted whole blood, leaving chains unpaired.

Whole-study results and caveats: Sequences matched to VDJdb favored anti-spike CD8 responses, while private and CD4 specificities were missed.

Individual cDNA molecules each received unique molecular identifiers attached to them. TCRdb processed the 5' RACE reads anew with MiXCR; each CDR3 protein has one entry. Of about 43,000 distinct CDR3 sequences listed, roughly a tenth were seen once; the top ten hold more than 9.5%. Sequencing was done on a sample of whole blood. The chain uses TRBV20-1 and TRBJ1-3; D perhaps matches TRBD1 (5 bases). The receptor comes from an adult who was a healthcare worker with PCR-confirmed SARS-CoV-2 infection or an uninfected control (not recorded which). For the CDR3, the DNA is TGCAGTGCTAGGGGAGGGACTTTTGGAAACACCATATATTTT. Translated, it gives CSARGGTFGNTIYF.